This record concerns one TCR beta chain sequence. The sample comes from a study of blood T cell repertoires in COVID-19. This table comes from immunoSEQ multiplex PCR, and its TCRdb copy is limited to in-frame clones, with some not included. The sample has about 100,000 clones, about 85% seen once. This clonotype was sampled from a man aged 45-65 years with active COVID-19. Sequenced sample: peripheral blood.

CDR3 nucleotide sequence: TGCGCCAGCAGCCCGTTAGCGGTGTCTTACGAGCAGTACTTC. It translates to CASSPLAVSYEQYF. The chain couples TRBV4-1 to TRBJ2-7; D perhaps matches TRBD2 (6 bases). Per germline, CDR1 MGHRA and CDR2 YSYEKL. V was clipped by 4 bases and J by 4 bases, with 14 bases between them. This CDR3 is 14 amino acids long.